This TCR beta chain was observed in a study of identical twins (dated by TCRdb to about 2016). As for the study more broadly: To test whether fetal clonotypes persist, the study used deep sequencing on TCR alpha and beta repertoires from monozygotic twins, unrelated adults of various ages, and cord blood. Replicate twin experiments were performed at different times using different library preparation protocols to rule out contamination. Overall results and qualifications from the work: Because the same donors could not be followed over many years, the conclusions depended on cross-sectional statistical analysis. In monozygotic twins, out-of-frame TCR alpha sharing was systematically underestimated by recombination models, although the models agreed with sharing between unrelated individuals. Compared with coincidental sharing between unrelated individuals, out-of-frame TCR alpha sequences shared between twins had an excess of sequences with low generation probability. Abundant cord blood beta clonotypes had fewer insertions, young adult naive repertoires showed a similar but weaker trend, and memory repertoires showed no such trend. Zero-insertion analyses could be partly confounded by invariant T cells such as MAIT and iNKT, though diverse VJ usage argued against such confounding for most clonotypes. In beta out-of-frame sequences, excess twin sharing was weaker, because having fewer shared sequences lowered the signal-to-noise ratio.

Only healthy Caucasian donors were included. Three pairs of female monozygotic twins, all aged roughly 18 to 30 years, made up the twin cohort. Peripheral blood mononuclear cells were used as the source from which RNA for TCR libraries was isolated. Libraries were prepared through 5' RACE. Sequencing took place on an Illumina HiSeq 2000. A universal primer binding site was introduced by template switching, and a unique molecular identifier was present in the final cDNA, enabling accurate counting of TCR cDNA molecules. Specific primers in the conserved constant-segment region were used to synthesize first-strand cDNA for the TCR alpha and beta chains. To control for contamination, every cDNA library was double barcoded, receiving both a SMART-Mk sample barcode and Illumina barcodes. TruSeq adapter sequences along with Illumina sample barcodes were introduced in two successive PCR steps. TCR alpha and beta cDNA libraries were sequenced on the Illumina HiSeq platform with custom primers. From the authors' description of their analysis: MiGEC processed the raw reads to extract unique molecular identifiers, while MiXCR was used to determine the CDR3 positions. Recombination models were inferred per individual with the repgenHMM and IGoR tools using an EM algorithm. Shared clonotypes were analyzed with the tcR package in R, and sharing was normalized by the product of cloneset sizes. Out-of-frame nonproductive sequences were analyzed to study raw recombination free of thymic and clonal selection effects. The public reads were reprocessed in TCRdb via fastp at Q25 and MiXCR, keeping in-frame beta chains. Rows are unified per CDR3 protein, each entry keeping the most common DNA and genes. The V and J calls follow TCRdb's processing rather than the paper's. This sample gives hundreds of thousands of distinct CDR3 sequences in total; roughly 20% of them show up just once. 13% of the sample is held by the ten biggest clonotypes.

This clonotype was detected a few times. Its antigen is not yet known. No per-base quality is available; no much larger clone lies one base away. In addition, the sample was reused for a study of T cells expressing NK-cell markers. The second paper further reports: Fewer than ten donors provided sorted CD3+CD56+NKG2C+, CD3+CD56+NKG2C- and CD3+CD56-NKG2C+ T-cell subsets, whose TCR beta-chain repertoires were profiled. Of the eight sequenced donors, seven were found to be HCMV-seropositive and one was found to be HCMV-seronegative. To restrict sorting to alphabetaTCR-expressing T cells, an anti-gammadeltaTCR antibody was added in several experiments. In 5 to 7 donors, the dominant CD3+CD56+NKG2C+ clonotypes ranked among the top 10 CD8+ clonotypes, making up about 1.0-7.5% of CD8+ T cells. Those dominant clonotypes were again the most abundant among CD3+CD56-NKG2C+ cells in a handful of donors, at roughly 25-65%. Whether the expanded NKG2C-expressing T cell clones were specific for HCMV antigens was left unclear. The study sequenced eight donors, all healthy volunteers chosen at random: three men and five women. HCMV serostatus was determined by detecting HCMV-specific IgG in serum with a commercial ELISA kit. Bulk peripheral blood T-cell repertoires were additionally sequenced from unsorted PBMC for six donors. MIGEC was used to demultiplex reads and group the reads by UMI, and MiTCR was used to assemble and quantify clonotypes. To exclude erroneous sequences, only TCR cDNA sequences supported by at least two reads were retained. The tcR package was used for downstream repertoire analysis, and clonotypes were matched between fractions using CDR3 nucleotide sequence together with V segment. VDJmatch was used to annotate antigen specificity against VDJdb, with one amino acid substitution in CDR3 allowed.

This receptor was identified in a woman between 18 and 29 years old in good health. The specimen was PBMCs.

The bases read TGCAGCGTCCACCGGGGGGATTCAGGGGGCGAGCAGTACTTC. The resulting protein is CSVHRGDSGGEQYF. The V and J segments used are TRBV29-1 and TRBJ2-7; the D segment may tentatively be TRBD1 or TRBD2, each giving 7 matched bases. Reading from cysteine to phenylalanine, the CDR3 counts 14 amino acids. CDR3 DNA only is kept here, 42 bases in frame from base 1. CDR1 and CDR2 (SQVTM, ANQGSEA) derive from the germline V gene. The trim is 6 bases for V and 6 bases for J, with a gap of 21 bases between the germline ends.